One and the same sample provided the 20 T cell receptor beta chains below, sequenced in a study of cytomegalovirus exposure and HLA in healthy donors. In the PCR, 60 Vbeta and 13 Jbeta primers were used. Using immunoSEQ multiplex PCR, the repertoire was profiled, and TCRdb retains in-frame clones only, with some absent. The table lists about 94,000 clones, under 80% of them singletons. The source material was PBMCs. These receptors were taken from a young man in good health and CMV-seropositive.

The rearrangement uses TRBV5-1 and TRBJ1-3; D may be TRBD1 (5 bases). Trimming took off 2 bases at V and 1 base at J, with 16 bases between the two ends. Germline V lookup: CDR1 SGHRS, CDR2 YFSETQ. This CDR3 is built from 17 residues. CDR3 nucleotides: TGCGCCAGCAGCTTCAAGGGGAGGTCAGAATCTGGAAACACCATATATTTT. This translates into CASSFKGRSESGNTIYF.

V is TRBV30 and J is TRBJ1-5; perhaps TRBD1 as D (5 bases). The length of the CDR3 is 14 residues. The germline gives CDR1 GTSNPN, CDR2 SVGIG (reference sequence). V shed 3 bases and J shed 0 bases, with 9 bases lying between them. The CDR3 spells CAWRKGYSNQPQHF. The CDR3 DNA is TGTGCCTGGAGGAAGGGGTATAGCAATCAGCCCCAGCATTTT. The full variable domain, completed using reference TRBV30 and TRBJ1-5, is SQTIHQWPATLVQPVGSPLSLECTVEGTSNPNLYWYRQAAGRGLQLLFYSVGIGQISSEVPQNLSASRPQDRQFILSSKKLLLSDSGFYLCAWRKGYSNQPQHFGDGTRLSIL.

V is TRBV2 and J is TRBJ1-1, with D possibly matching TRBD1 (6 bases). Trimming stripped 7 bases from V and 2 bases from J, with 14 bases between. This CDR3 is built from 14 residues. The germline CDR1 and CDR2 sequences are SNHLY and FYNNEI. CDR3 in DNA: TGTGCCAGCAATCCGTGGACAGATAACACTGAAGCTTTCTTT. Translation gives CASNPWTDNTEAFF.

This clone appeared a single time. The chain couples TRBV12-5 to TRBJ2-2; no clear D gene. CDR3 size: 17 residues. V was trimmed by 0 bases and J by 3 bases, leaving 14 bases between them. Germline lookup yields CDR1 LGHNT and CDR2 FRNRAP. The CDR3 protein is CASGLVLSNPDTGELFF. In DNA form, the CDR3 reads TGTGCTAGTGGTTTGGTACTTTCTAACCCGGACACCGGGGAGCTGTTTTTT. The whole variable domain, remainder taken from reference TRBV12-5 and TRBJ2-2, is DARVTQTPRHKVTEMGQEVTMRCQPILGHNTVFWYRQTMMQGLELLAYFRNRAPLDDSGMPKDRFSAEMPDATLATLKIQPSEPRDSAVYFCASGLVLSNPDTGELFFGEGSRLTVL.

This rearrangement joins TRBV6-5 to TRBJ1-5; 8 bases map to TRBD1. Germline CDR1 reads MNHEY; CDR2 reads SVGAGI. Trimming at V came to 6 bases and at J to 4 bases, leaving 5 bases not matched to a gene. The CDR3 has 14 residues. For the CDR3, the DNA is TGTGCCAGCAGGCGGACAGGGCGTAATCAGCCCCAGCATTTT. Translation: CASRRTGRNQPQHF.

As DNA, the CDR3 is TGTGCCAGCAGCGAACGGGCAGGGGGAGTCTACGAGCAGTACTTC. Its protein product is CASSERAGGVYEQYF. The chain combines TRBV7-2 with TRBJ2-7; 7 bases are shared with TRBD1. The ends lost 5 bases at V and 3 bases at J; junction bases unmatched: 10. Per germline, CDR1 SGHTA and CDR2 FQGNSA. The CDR3 spans 15 residues.

The J gene is TRBJ2-3, the V gene TRBV28, with D possibly TRBD2 on 5 matching bases. The V gene's germline CDR1 is MDHEN and CDR2 SYDVKM. This CDR3 comprises 13 residues. V lost 6 bases to trimming and J lost 0 bases, with 7 bases between them. The CDR3 DNA sequence: TGTGCCAGCAGCGACTATAGCACAGATACGCAGTATTTT. Amino acid sequence: CASSDYSTDTQYF.

CDR3 loop: CASTLDGGGTEAFF. CDR3 sequence (DNA): TGTGCCAGCACCCTAGATGGGGGAGGTACTGAAGCTTTCTTT. This sequence joins TRBV6-1 and TRBJ1-1, with TRBD1 as a possible D gene (5 bases). The CDR3 runs 14 residues. Germline V lookup: CDR1 MNHNS, CDR2 SASEGT. The V gene lost 7 bases and the J gene lost 5 bases, with 17 bases spanning the gap.

J is TRBJ2-7 and V is TRBV13; D call uncertain. Germline values: CDR1 PRHDT, CDR2 FYEKMQ (reference sequence). The CDR3 length is 13 residues. The V gene lost 3 bases and the J gene lost 0 bases, with 6 bases spanning the gap. CDR3 DNA: TGTGCCAGCAGCTTCGCCAGCTCCTACGAGCAGTACTTC. Translating gives CASSFASSYEQYF.

This chain links TRBV7-3 with TRBJ2-1, with 10 bases that match TRBD2. Germline values: CDR1 SGHTA, CDR2 FQGTGA. There are 16 residues in the CDR3. V shed 4 bases, J shed 8 bases, and the junction held 11 bases outside the gene matches. The CDR3 coding sequence is TGTGCCAGCAGCTCCCAGGTAGCGGGGGGCAAAGATGAGCAGTTCTTC. Its protein product is CASSSQVAGGKDEQFF.

The V gene is TRBV10-3, the J gene TRBJ2-1, with 8 bases lining up with TRBD1. Germline CDR1 ENHRY, CDR2 SYGVKD. V was clipped by 3 bases and J by 0 bases; unmatched bases: 7. The CDR3 sequence is 17 residues long. This CDR3 reads CAISDPRQGSSYNEQFF. CDR3 coding DNA: TGTGCCATCAGTGACCCTCGACAGGGGAGCTCCTACAATGAGCAGTTCTTC.

V usage is TRBV28 and J usage is TRBJ2-1, with a weak D call TRBD2 (5 bases). The V and J ends lost 6 bases and 1 base respectively, with 10 bases between them. This CDR3 comprises 14 residues. Germline CDR1 reads MDHEN; CDR2 reads SYDVKM. The CDR3 loop is CASRSPGSYNEQFF. The DNA for the CDR3 is TGTGCCAGCAGGTCCCCGGGGTCCTACAATGAGCAGTTCTTC.

The chain uses TRBV6-4 and TRBJ2-1; TRBD2 matches 11 bases. CDR3 size: 16 residues. The V segment lost 3 bases and the J segment 8 bases; nucleotides outside the gene matches: 9. Germline CDR1 is MRHNA and CDR2 is SNTAGT. The CDR3 is CASSELSGRALYEQFF. The CDR3 DNA is TGTGCCAGCAGTGAACTTAGCGGGAGGGCCTTGTATGAGCAGTTCTTC.

J is TRBJ1-5 and V is TRBV19; no firm D call. V was clipped by 7 bases and J by 3 bases, with 13 bases between them. This CDR3 has 14 residues. Germline V CDR1 and CDR2: LNHDA, SQIVND (reference sequence). CDR3 sequence reads: CASTLGGYNQPQHF. As DNA, the CDR3 is TGTGCCAGTACCCTGGGAGGGTACAATCAGCCCCAGCATTTT.

A few counts support this clone. The chain couples TRBV27 to TRBJ2-1; 9 bases are a match to TRBD2. V was pared by 5 bases and J by 7 bases, with 12 bases of the junction left unmatched. The length of the CDR3 is 16 residues. Germline V gene data show CDR1 as MNHEY and CDR2 as SMNVEV (reference sequence). CDR3 sequence (DNA): TGTGCCAGCAGTCCGCGGGAGGGAGGGCCGGGAAATGAGCAGTTCTTC. Translating it yields CASSPREGGPGNEQFF.

The chain links TRBV4-2 to TRBJ2-1; TRBD1 might be the D (7 bases). With 0 bases removed from V and 3 bases from J, the gap between germline ends came to 12 bases. The CDR3 extends over 16 amino acids. Germline CDR1 and CDR2: LGHNA and YNFKEQ. This chain's CDR3 is CASSQDYRGGYNEQFF. The CDR3 DNA reads as TGTGCCAGCAGCCAAGATTACAGGGGAGGCTACAATGAGCAGTTCTTC.

The CDR3 region is CASSESRVGQPQHF. In nucleotides, the CDR3 is TGTGCCAGCAGTGAAAGCAGGGTAGGGCAGCCCCAGCATTTT. The J gene is TRBJ1-5, the V gene TRBV6-1, with D perhaps TRBD1 (5 bases). Deletions cut 2 bases from V and 7 bases from J, with 12 bases between. Germline loops: CDR1 MNHNS, CDR2 SASEGT. The CDR3 extends over 14 amino acids.

A few counts support this clone. The V and J genes are TRBV10-2 and TRBJ2-7, with unresolved D. Germline V lookup: CDR1 WSHSY, CDR2 SAAADI. This CDR3 has 12 amino acids. Trimming removed 3 bases at V and 4 bases at J, with 7 bases between. The CDR3 region is CASSDMEYEQYF. The CDR3 DNA follows: TGCGCCAGCAGTGATATGGAGTACGAGCAGTACTTC.

The V call is TRBV28, the J call TRBJ1-4; 9 bases are shared with TRBD1. CDR1 and CDR2 from the germline V gene are MDHEN and SYDVKM. CDR3 length: 12 amino acids. The ends lost 5 bases at V and 10 bases at J; junction bases unmatched: 2. The CDR3 reads CASSPDRGKLFF. Here the CDR3 DNA reads TGTGCCAGCAGTCCGGACAGGGGAAAACTGTTTTTT.

The chain is built from TRBV30 and TRBJ2-7, with D possibly TRBD1 on 6 matching bases. V was clipped by 1 base and J by 4 bases, with 11 bases between them. The CDR3 extends over 13 amino acids. Per germline, CDR1 GTSNPN and CDR2 SVGIG (reference sequence). DNA of the CDR3: TGTGCCTGGAGTGCCGGACAGTTATACGAGCAGTACTTC. Encoded protein: CAWSAGQLYEQYF.